What follows describes a single T cell receptor beta chain. This record belongs to a study of shared clonotypes between healthy human individuals. Study overall: CD4 naive cells filled three plates per donor, CD4 memory three, CD8 naive two and CD8 memory one.

Assay runs were performed at deep level. Assay used: immunoSEQ multiplex PCR; TCRdb lists only in-frame clones, some missing. Of about 2.4 million clones in the sample, 93% were seen once. Germline V gene lookup returns CDR1 MDHEN and CDR2 SYDVKM. J gave up 2 bases and V 8 bases, and 9 bases lay outside the gene matches. This CDR3 is 14 amino acids long. Subsets obtained from CD4+ cells comprised CD45RA+ naive and CD45RA-negative memory cells. The receptor comes from a man between 18 and 35 years old in good health. Some clones in this sample may be carry-over from other donors' samples. The chain uses TRBV28 and TRBJ2-7; the match to TRBD1 covers 7 bases. The material sequenced was naive CD4+ T cells from PBMCs. Subset described: CD45RA+ positively selected. CDR3 sequence: CASYQNDRAYEQYF. The DNA of the CDR3 is TGTGCCAGCTACCAAAACGACAGGGCCTACGAGCAGTACTTC.